This T cell receptor (beta chain) was recovered during a study of blood T cell repertoires in COVID-19. Across the whole study: Samples taken during acute and convalescent COVID-19 were collected in the United States, Italy and Spain.

CDR1 and CDR2 (germline): SGHAT, FQNNGV. The CDR3 consists of 14 residues. V gave up 5 bases and J gave up 1 base, with 11 bases separating them. Across 20 to 25 US areas, participants ranged in age from about 18 to 89 years. In assigning cohorts, the study relied on participant-reported clinical history. Here immunoSEQ multiplex PCR was the method, and the copy in TCRdb shows in-frame clones only, minus some. The profile shows about 360,000 clones, over 75% of them singletons. Specimen: PBMCs or T cells enriched from blood (not recorded which). J is TRBJ1-2 and V is TRBV11-2; TRBD1 is a possible D gene (6 bases). The sequence was collected from a man in his forties in a cohort exposed to, infected with or recovered from COVID-19 (not recorded which). DNA for the CDR3: TGTGCCAGCAGCCCCGGACAGTTTAACTATGGCTACACCTTC. Translated: CASSPGQFNYGYTF.